A single sample is the source of the 2 T cell receptor beta chains below, sequenced in a study of blood T cells in healthy people across ages. Alongside a J-beta primer mix, a sample-barcoded 5' primer served in a second PCR lasting roughly 7 to 11 cycles. TCRdb re-analysed the 5' RACE reads in MiXCR, keeping a single row per CDR3 protein. The data contain about 1.6 million distinct CDR3 sequences, roughly 30% of them singletons. The source material was blood. These receptors were taken from a woman aged 30 to 39 in good health.

V usage is TRBV21-1 and J usage is TRBJ1-6; TRBD1 was called by the table and not checked on the DNA. TRBV21-1 is assigned pseudogene status. The CDR3 totals 18 residues. CDR3 in DNA: TGTGCCAGCAGCTATGACGACAGGGTACAGTGCTATAATTCACCCCTCCACTTT. Residues: CASSYDDRVQCYNSPLHF.

This clonotype showed up just a few times. The chain employs TRBV5-6 and TRBJ2-7; D is uncertain. The CDR3 sequence is 13 residues long. Germline lookup yields CDR1 SGHDT and CDR2 YYEEEE. Deletions cut 4 bases from V and 0 bases from J, with 8 bases between. The DNA for the CDR3 is TGTGCCAGCAGCACCAGGCGCTCCTACGAGCAGTACTTC. This translates into CASSTRRSYEQYF.